This is a list of T cell receptor beta chains from one sample in a study of metastatic and nonmetastatic thyroid tumors. TCRdb re-called the PCR reads with MiXCR. The sample lists about 53,000 clones; roughly 20% were seen once. Sequenced sample: blood. Receptor source: a female donor with papillary thyroid cancer or a benign thyroid nodule (not recorded which). Some clones in this sample may be carry-over from other donors' samples. Both conserved end residues are part of each CDR3. Fields, in order: clone size, V gene, D gene, J gene, CDR3 protein, CDR3 DNA. The D gene is left open where the match is weak. Clone size is stated in some rows and not others, as once, few, many or a class when expanded.

abundance: .; v_gene: TRBV10-1; d_gene: .; j_gene: TRBJ2-3; CDR3aa: CASSEGIGSGGYTQYF; CDR3nt: TGCGCCAGCAGTGAAGGTATCGGGAGTGGGGGATATACGCAGTATTTT
abundance: many; v_gene: TRBV28; d_gene: TRBD1; j_gene: TRBJ1-5; CDR3aa: CASRRNRGDQPQHF; CDR3nt: TGTGCCAGCAGACGTAACAGGGGCGATCAGCCCCAGCATTTT
abundance: many; v_gene: TRBV19; d_gene: .; j_gene: TRBJ2-2; CDR3aa: CASRRGRIRGGELFF; CDR3nt: TGTGCCAGCCGAAGGGGACGGATCCGGGGCGGGGAGCTGTTTTTT
abundance: .; v_gene: TRBV20-1; d_gene: TRBD1; j_gene: TRBJ1-5; CDR3aa: CSARDRTGGGQPPHF; CDR3nt: TGCAGTGCTAGAGATAGGACAGGGGGCGGTCAGCCGCCGCATTTT
abundance: many; v_gene: TRBV2; d_gene: .; j_gene: TRBJ2-1; CDR3aa: CASSPPDGGEQFF; CDR3nt: TGTGCCAGCAGCCCCCCCGATGGGGGTGAGCAGTTCTTC
abundance: many; v_gene: TRBV30; d_gene: .; j_gene: TRBJ2-7; CDR3aa: CAWSRPAYEQYF; CDR3nt: TGTGCCTGGAGTCGGCCGGCCTACGAGCAGTACTTC
abundance: many; v_gene: TRBV11-2; d_gene: .; j_gene: TRBJ1-4; CDR3aa: CASSSGAANEKLFF; CDR3nt: TGTGCCAGCAGCTCGGGTGCCGCTAATGAAAAACTGTTTTTT
abundance: many; v_gene: TRBV11-2; d_gene: .; j_gene: TRBJ1-5; CDR3aa: CASSLDGQPQHF; CDR3nt: TGTGCCAGCAGCTTAGACGGTCAGCCCCAGCATTTT
abundance: .; v_gene: TRBV6-1; d_gene: .; j_gene: TRBJ1-6; CDR3aa: CASSERYVRTYVKSPLHF; CDR3nt: TGTGCCAGCAGTGAAAGGTATGTACGGACCTACGTTAAATCACCCCTCCACTTT
abundance: .; v_gene: TRBV20-1; d_gene: .; j_gene: TRBJ2-1; CDR3aa: CSAPEIGGRSHEQFF; CDR3nt: TGCAGTGCTCCAGAGATTGGCGGTAGAAGTCATGAGCAGTTCTTC
abundance: many; v_gene: TRBV28; d_gene: TRBD2; j_gene: TRBJ2-1; CDR3aa: CASNPRSGRAYNEQFF; CDR3nt: TGTGCCAGCAATCCACGTAGCGGGAGGGCCTACAATGAGCAGTTCTTC
abundance: many; v_gene: TRBV5-6; d_gene: TRBD1; j_gene: TRBJ1-6; CDR3aa: CASSPGTGINSPLHF; CDR3nt: TGTGCCAGCAGCCCTGGGACAGGGATCAATTCACCCCTCCACTTT
abundance: many; v_gene: TRBV7-2; d_gene: TRBD2; j_gene: TRBJ2-7; CDR3aa: CASRPAGGYEQYF; CDR3nt: TGTGCCAGCCGCCCAGCGGGAGGGTACGAGCAGTACTTC
abundance: .; v_gene: TRBV12-3/TRBV12-4; d_gene: .; j_gene: TRBJ2-7; CDR3aa: CASRMQQGPYEQYF; CDR3nt: TGTGCCAGCAGAATGCAACAGGGTCCCTACGAGCAGTACTTC
abundance: many; v_gene: TRBV6-1; d_gene: .; j_gene: TRBJ1-1; CDR3aa: CASIELGNTEAFF; CDR3nt: TGTGCCAGCATCGAGCTCGGGAACACTGAAGCTTTCTTT
abundance: .; v_gene: TRBV20-1; d_gene: .; j_gene: TRBJ1-1; CDR3aa: CTAQRGAKSSEAFF; CDR3nt: TGCACTGCCCAACGCGGGGCAAAGAGTAGTGAAGCTTTCTTT
abundance: .; v_gene: TRBV2; d_gene: .; j_gene: TRBJ1-1; CDR3aa: CASRAQGGITEAFF; CDR3nt: TGTGCCAGCAGAGCACAGGGCGGGATCACTGAAGCTTTCTTT
abundance: many; v_gene: TRBV5-1; d_gene: .; j_gene: TRBJ1-2; CDR3aa: CASSLDPGAGGYTF; CDR3nt: TGCGCCAGCAGCTTGGATCCGGGGGCAGGAGGCTACACCTTC
abundance: many; v_gene: TRBV19; d_gene: TRBD1; j_gene: TRBJ2-2; CDR3aa: CASSARQGALDGELFF; CDR3nt: TGTGCCAGTAGTGCTCGACAGGGGGCCTTGGACGGGGAGCTGTTTTTT
abundance: few; v_gene: TRBV6-1; d_gene: TRBD1; j_gene: TRBJ1-1; CDR3aa: CASSVTGALNTEAFF; CDR3nt: TGTGCCAGCAGTGTTACAGGGGCCTTGAACACTGAAGCTTTCTTT
abundance: .; v_gene: TRBV5-1; d_gene: .; j_gene: TRBJ2-7; CDR3aa: CASSRLRGRHEQYF; CDR3nt: TGCGCCAGCAGCCGGCTGAGGGGACGGCACGAGCAGTACTTC
abundance: .; v_gene: TRBV28; d_gene: .; j_gene: TRBJ1-2; CDR3aa: CASLPTRDYRYTF; CDR3nt: TGTGCCAGCCTCCCTACGAGGGACTATCGCTACACCTTC
abundance: .; v_gene: TRBV12-3/TRBV12-4; d_gene: .; j_gene: TRBJ2-7; CDR3aa: CASSLALLGSEQYF; CDR3nt: TGTGCTAGCAGTTTAGCGCTCCTGGGAAGTGAGCAGTACTTC
abundance: many; v_gene: TRBV20-1; d_gene: .; j_gene: TRBJ1-2; CDR3aa: CSASTAGTKRSGYTF; CDR3nt: TGCAGTGCTAGTACCGCAGGAACCAAGCGCAGTGGCTACACCTTC
abundance: many; v_gene: TRBV9; d_gene: .; j_gene: TRBJ2-7; CDR3aa: CASSVNPEPSGEQYF; CDR3nt: TGTGCCAGCAGCGTAAATCCGGAACCCTCTGGAGAGCAGTACTTC
abundance: many; v_gene: TRBV12-3/TRBV12-4; d_gene: TRBD1; j_gene: TRBJ1-1; CDR3aa: CASRGTGRGTEAFF; CDR3nt: TGTGCCAGCAGGGGGACAGGGCGAGGCACTGAAGCTTTCTTT
abundance: many; v_gene: TRBV6-5; d_gene: TRBD1; j_gene: TRBJ2-1; CDR3aa: CASSYMGQGAREQFF; CDR3nt: TGTGCCAGCAGTTATATGGGACAGGGGGCGCGTGAGCAGTTCTTC
abundance: few; v_gene: TRBV10-3; d_gene: .; j_gene: TRBJ2-3; CDR3aa: CAISYSGNTDTQYF; CDR3nt: TGTGCCATCAGTTATTCTGGCAACACAGATACGCAGTATTTT
abundance: few; v_gene: TRBV5-1; d_gene: .; j_gene: TRBJ2-5; CDR3aa: CASSLRAETQYF; CDR3nt: TGCGCCAGCAGCTTACGGGCTGAGACCCAGTACTTC
abundance: many; v_gene: TRBV3-1; d_gene: .; j_gene: TRBJ1-3; CDR3aa: CASSQDMRGHSGNTIYF; CDR3nt: TGTGCCAGCAGCCAAGATATGCGGGGCCACTCTGGAAACACCATATATTTT
abundance: many; v_gene: TRBV30; d_gene: .; j_gene: TRBJ2-3; CDR3aa: CAWRWRGQDTQYF; CDR3nt: TGTGCCTGGAGGTGGAGGGGGCAAGATACGCAGTATTTT
abundance: many; v_gene: TRBV5-6; d_gene: TRBD2; j_gene: TRBJ2-2; CDR3aa: CASSSTSGANTGELFF; CDR3nt: TGTGCCAGCAGCTCCACTAGCGGGGCGAACACCGGGGAGCTGTTTTTT
abundance: many; v_gene: TRBV28; d_gene: .; j_gene: TRBJ2-7; CDR3aa: CASSLEGQNDEQYF; CDR3nt: TGTGCCAGCAGTTTGGAGGGACAGAACGACGAGCAGTACTTC
abundance: .; v_gene: TRBV6-2/TRBV6-3; d_gene: .; j_gene: TRBJ2-7; CDR3aa: CASCYGVGPYVQYF; CDR3nt: TGTGCCAGCTGTTACGGGGTAGGCCCCTACGTGCAGTACTTC
abundance: many; v_gene: TRBV28; d_gene: .; j_gene: TRBJ2-7; CDR3aa: CASSPQTEEQYF; CDR3nt: TGTGCCAGCAGTCCCCAGACAGAGGAGCAGTACTTC
abundance: medium-sized; v_gene: TRBV6-6; d_gene: TRBD1; j_gene: TRBJ1-1; CDR3aa: CASSYGQVNTEAFF; CDR3nt: TGTGCCAGCAGTTACGGACAGGTTAACACTGAAGCTTTCTTT
abundance: many; v_gene: TRBV9; d_gene: .; j_gene: TRBJ2-5; CDR3aa: CASSSSGARETQYF; CDR3nt: TGTGCCAGCAGCTCTAGTGGGGCACGGGAGACCCAGTACTTC
abundance: many; v_gene: TRBV2; d_gene: TRBD1; j_gene: TRBJ1-4; CDR3aa: CASSADRVDEKLFF; CDR3nt: TGTGCCAGCAGTGCTGACAGGGTAGACGAAAAACTGTTTTTT
abundance: many; v_gene: TRBV6-4; d_gene: TRBD2; j_gene: TRBJ2-5; CDR3aa: CASSLAGGETQYF; CDR3nt: TGTGCCAGCAGTCTAGCGGGAGGGGAGACCCAGTACTTC